The next 6 T cell receptor beta chains were all read from a single sample in a study of human T cells and chemical hapten exposure. The sample's time point: patch test 1, 2 weeks after DPC sensitization. As to treatment: therapeutic diphenylcyclopropenone sensitization with weekly scalp DPC. Via MiXCR, TCRdb re-called the RACE reads, giving one row per CDR3 protein. The sample includes roughly 380,000 distinct CDR3 sequences, approximately 5% of them seen just once. The material sequenced was whole blood, taken in connection with sensitization to the hapten diphenylcyclopropenone (DPC). Receptors were obtained from a woman aged 45 to 65 with alopecia areata. Some clones in this sample may be carry-over from other donors' samples.

This clonotype appeared many times. This sequence joins TRBV3-1 and TRBJ2-1; 8 nucleotides line up with TRBD1. Germline CDR1 and CDR2: LGHDT and YNNKEL (reference sequence). V shed 3 bases, J shed 0 bases, and the junction held 7 bases outside the gene matches. The CDR3 spans 17 residues. The CDR3 here is CASSHLGQGFSYNEQFF. CDR3 bases: TGTGCCAGCAGCCATTTAGGACAGGGATTCTCCTACAATGAGCAGTTCTTC.

This clonotype was found many times. V gene TRBV24-1 combines with J gene TRBJ2-2; D not resolved. Germline CDR1 KGHDR, CDR2 SFDVKD. Trimming cost V 4 bases and J 8 bases, with 7 bases left between them. This CDR3 is built from 12 residues. CDR3 nucleotide sequence: TGTGCCACCAGTGACGTAGCAGGGGAGCTGTTTTTT. Its protein is CATSDVAGELFF.

There are many counts of this clonotype. This sequence joins TRBV20-1 and TRBJ1-5; 8 bases map to TRBD1. Looked up from germline, CDR1 is DFQATT and CDR2 is SNEGSKA (reference sequence). This CDR3 is 12 amino acids long. V shed 0 bases and J 10 bases; nucleotides not matched to a gene: 2. CDR3 amino acids: CSAREDRAPQHF. As DNA, the CDR3 is TGCAGTGCTAGAGAGGACAGGGCACCCCAGCATTTT.

This clonotype was seen repeatedly, ten times or more. One end of the junction varies from germline; a read error may be responsible. This rearrangement joins TRBV12-3 or TRBV12-4 to TRBJ2-1, with D possibly called TRBD1 or TRBD2 (5 bases each). CDR3 length equals 11 residues. CDR3 sequence (DNA): TGTGCCAGCAGCCGGGACCGCGTACTGGTCTTC. It encodes CASSRDRVLVF.

The chain carries TRBV29-1 and TRBJ2-2, with a possible D match to TRBD1 (5 bases). V lost 5 bases, J lost 5 bases, and 18 bases lay in between. The length of the CDR3 is 15 residues. CDR1 is SQVTM and CDR2 is ANQGSEA in the germline V gene. CDR3 DNA sequence: TGCAGCGTTTCCCCCAGGGTTTCCAAAACCGGGGAGCTGTTTTTT. It yields the protein CSVSPRVSKTGELFF.

This clonotype was recorded many times. The chain has TRBV20-1 and TRBJ2-7; 8 bases agree with TRBD1. The CDR3 runs 14 residues. CDR1 is DFQATT, CDR2 SNEGSKA, per germline (reference sequence). With V trimmed by 6 bases and J by 5 bases, 12 bases remained unmatched. CDR3 region: CSAPPRTGRNEQYF. Here the CDR3 DNA reads TGCAGTGCCCCCCCCCGGACAGGGCGAAACGAGCAGTACTTC.